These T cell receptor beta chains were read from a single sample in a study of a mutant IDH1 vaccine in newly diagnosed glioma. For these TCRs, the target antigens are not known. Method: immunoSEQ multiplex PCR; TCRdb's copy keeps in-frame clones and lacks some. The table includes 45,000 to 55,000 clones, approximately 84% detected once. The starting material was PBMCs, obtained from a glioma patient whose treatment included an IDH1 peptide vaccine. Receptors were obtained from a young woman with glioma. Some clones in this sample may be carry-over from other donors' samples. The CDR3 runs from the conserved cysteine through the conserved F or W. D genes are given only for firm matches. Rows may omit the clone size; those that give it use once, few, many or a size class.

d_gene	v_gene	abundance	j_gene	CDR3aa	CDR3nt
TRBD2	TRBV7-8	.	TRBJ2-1	CASSLETSGNNEQFF	TGTGCCAGCAGCTTAGAAACTAGCGGTAACAATGAGCAGTTCTTC
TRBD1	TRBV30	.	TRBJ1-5	CAWGQEVHQPQHF	TGTGCCTGGGGACAGGAGGTTCATCAGCCCCAGCATTTT
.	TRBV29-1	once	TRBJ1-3	CSVEWGNTIYF	TGCAGCGTTGAGTGGGGAAACACCATATATTTT
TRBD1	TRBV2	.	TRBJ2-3	CASSEALDRIGTDTQYF	TGTGCCAGCAGTGAAGCCCTGGACAGGATCGGGACAGATACGCAGTATTTT
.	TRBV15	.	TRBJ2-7	CATSGDTTYEQYF	TGTGCCACCAGCGGCGACACCACCTACGAGCAGTACTTC
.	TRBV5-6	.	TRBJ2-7	CASTEGGHEQYF	TGTGCCAGCACTGAGGGGGGCCACGAGCAGTACTTC
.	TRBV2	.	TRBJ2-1	CASRPDLQRLPTYNEQFF	TGTGCCAGCAGACCAGACCTCCAGCGCCTACCCACCTACAATGAGCAGTTCTTC
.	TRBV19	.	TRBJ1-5	CASSTPGPTSNQPQHF	TGTGCCAGTAGCACTCCGGGACCGACTAGCAATCAGCCCCAGCATTTT
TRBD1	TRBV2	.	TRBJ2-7	CASTTTGQASYEQYF	TGTGCCAGCACGACCACAGGACAGGCCTCCTACGAGCAGTACTTC
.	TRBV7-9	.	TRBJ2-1	CASSLQGGYNEQFF	TGTGCCAGCAGCTTACAGGGGGGATACAATGAGCAGTTCTTC
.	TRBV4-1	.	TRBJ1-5	CASSREIDQPQHF	TGCGCCAGCAGCCGGGAAATCGATCAGCCCCAGCATTTT
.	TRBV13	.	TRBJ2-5	CASSLGGGREETQYF	TGTGCCAGCAGCTTAGGTGGGGGGCGTGAAGAGACCCAGTACTTC
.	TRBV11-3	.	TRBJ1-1	CASSSSSLMNTEAFF	TGTGCCAGCAGCTCTTCTTCCCTTATGAACACTGAAGCTTTCTTT
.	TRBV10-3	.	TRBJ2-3	CAIKGNSGQSDTQYF	TGTGCCATCAAAGGGAATAGCGGACAGTCAGATACGCAGTATTTT
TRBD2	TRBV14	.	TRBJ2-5	CASSPRTSGRGSQETQYF	TGTGCCAGCAGCCCTCGCACTAGCGGGAGGGGGTCACAAGAGACCCAGTACTTC
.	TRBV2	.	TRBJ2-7	CASSGAAYEQYF	TGTGCCAGCAGTGGGGCAGCCTACGAGCAGTACTTC
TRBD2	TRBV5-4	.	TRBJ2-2	CASSLSGKNTGELFF	TGTGCCAGCAGCCTTAGCGGGAAGAACACCGGGGAGCTGTTTTTT
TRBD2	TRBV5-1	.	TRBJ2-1	CASSWGGRRPYNEQFF	TGCGCCAGCAGCTGGGGCGGGAGGCGGCCCTACAATGAGCAGTTCTTC
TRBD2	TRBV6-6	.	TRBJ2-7	CASSPGTSVGGDEQYF	TGTGCCAGCAGTCCCGGGACTAGCGTAGGGGGGGACGAGCAGTACTTC
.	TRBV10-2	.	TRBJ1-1	CASSEFPARDTEAFF	TGCGCCAGCAGTGAGTTCCCCGCCCGAGACACTGAAGCTTTCTTT
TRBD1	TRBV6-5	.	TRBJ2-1	CASSHRGQGGDEQFF	TGTGCCAGCAGTCATCGGGGACAGGGGGGGGATGAGCAGTTCTTC
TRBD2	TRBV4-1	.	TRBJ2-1	CASSQWGLGHEQFF	TGCGCCAGCAGCCAATGGGGACTAGGCCATGAGCAGTTCTTC
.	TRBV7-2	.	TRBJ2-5	CASSLARDRETQYF	TGTGCCAGCAGCTTAGCGCGCGATCGGGAGACCCAGTACTTC
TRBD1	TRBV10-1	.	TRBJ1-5	CASTRQGAPRGVGSNQPQHF	TGCGCCAGCACCCGACAGGGGGCGCCGAGGGGAGTAGGGAGCAATCAGCCCCAGCATTTT
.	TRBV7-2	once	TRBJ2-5	CASSLARRYQETQYF	TGTGCCAGCAGCTTAGCGCGGAGGTACCAAGAGACCCAGTACTTC
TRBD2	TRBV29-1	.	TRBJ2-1	CSVEDPTSGGYNEQFF	TGCAGCGTTGAAGATCCGACTAGCGGGGGCTACAATGAGCAGTTCTTC
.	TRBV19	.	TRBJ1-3	CASSIDRGSGNTIYF	TGTGCCAGTAGTATAGACCGGGGCTCTGGAAACACCATATATTTT
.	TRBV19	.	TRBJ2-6	CASSAGSGANVLTF	TGTGCCAGTAGTGCGGGCTCTGGGGCCAACGTCCTGACTTTC
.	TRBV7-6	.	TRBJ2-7	CASSLDYEQYF	TGTGCCAGCAGCCTAGACTACGAGCAGTACTTC
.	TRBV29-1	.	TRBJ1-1	CSVGLYSPEAFF	TGCAGCGTGGGGCTCTACTCCCCTGAAGCTTTCTTT
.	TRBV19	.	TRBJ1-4	CASSVTGTANEKLFF	TGTGCCAGTAGTGTGACCGGGACGGCGAATGAAAAACTGTTTTTT
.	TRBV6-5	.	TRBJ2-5	CASSYSPTGETQYF	TGTGCCAGCAGTTACTCACCTACAGGAGAGACCCAGTACTTC
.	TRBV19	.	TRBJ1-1	CAAGERGTEAFF	TGTGCCGCAGGGGAGCGAGGCACTGAAGCTTTCTTT
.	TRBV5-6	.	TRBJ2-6	CASSLEGLGGANVLTF	TGTGCCAGCAGCTTGGAGGGGCTGGGAGGGGCCAACGTCCTGACTTTC
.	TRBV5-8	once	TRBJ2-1	CASSLNEQFF	TGTGCCAGCAGCTTGAATGAGCAGTTCTTC
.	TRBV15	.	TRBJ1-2	CATSRDGKNYGYTF	TGTGCCACCAGCAGAGATGGGAAGAACTATGGCTACACCTTC
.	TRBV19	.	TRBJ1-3	CASTGGAAGNTIYF	TGTGCCAGTACCGGGGGGGCAGCTGGAAACACCATATATTTT
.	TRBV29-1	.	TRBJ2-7	CSVESVPYEQYF	TGCAGCGTTGAATCGGTTCCCTACGAGCAGTACTTC
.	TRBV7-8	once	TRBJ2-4	CASSLTGFHGKNIQYF	TGTGCCAGCAGCCTGACGGGATTCCATGGCAAAAACATTCAGTACTTC
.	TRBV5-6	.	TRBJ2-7	CASTGRSSYEQYF	TGTGCCAGCACCGGGAGAAGCTCCTACGAGCAGTACTTC
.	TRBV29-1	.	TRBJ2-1	CSVRGRLRDEQFF	TGCAGCGTTAGGGGTCGACTTAGGGATGAGCAGTTCTTC
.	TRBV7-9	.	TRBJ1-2	CASSSSTTNYGYTF	TGTGCCAGCAGCTCCAGCACGACTAACTATGGCTACACCTTC